These 4 T cell receptor beta chains originate from one sample sequenced in a study of T cells in Graves' hyperthyroidism and ophthalmopathy (dated by TCRdb to the late 2010s). The protocol used for the library was multiplex PCR. The data were produced on an Illumina HiSeq 2000. The TCR beta CDR3 regions were amplified from RNA transcripts. The TCR CDR3 was subjected to a first round of RT-PCR using the HTBI primer set and the Qiagen OneStep RT-PCR kit. TCRdb reprocessing: public reads trimmed at Q25 with fastp, clones called with MiXCR, in-frame beta chains kept. Each entry is one CDR3 protein sequence, shown with its most common DNA and genes. This sample has more than 500,000 distinct CDR3 sequences in its table, and approximately 48% of those were observed once. About two fifths of the sample is taken by the ten largest. Sequencing used peripheral blood or thyroid tissue (not recorded which). These TCRs come from an adult woman with Graves' disease, either hyperthyroidism or ophthalmopathy (not recorded which).

This chain connects TRBV12-3 or TRBV12-4 to TRBJ2-7; TRBD1 agrees at 9 bases. V lost 6 bases, J lost 1 base, and 10 bases stayed unmatched. The CDR3 covers 16 residues. Written as DNA, the CDR3 is TGTGCCAGCAGCCTGACGCACGGGACAGGGTCCTACGAGCAGTACTTC. It codes for CASSLTHGTGSYEQYF.

The chain joins TRBV20-1 to TRBJ1-2; D may be TRBD1 (5 bases). The CDR3 sequence is 15 residues long. CDR1 is DFQATT and CDR2 is SNEGSKA in the germline V gene (reference sequence). Between the trimmed V and J ends, which lost 5 bases and 6 bases, there was a span of 22 bases. For the CDR3, the DNA is TGCAGTGCTTTACGGTGGACTAGCGGGGACGATGGCTACACCTTC. The encoded protein is CSALRWTSGDDGYTF.

This chain joins TRBV7-2 and TRBJ2-5; D is undetermined. The CDR3 runs to 14 residues. CDR1 SGHTA and CDR2 FQGNSA come from the germline V gene. Between the trimmed V and J ends, which lost 9 bases and 4 bases, there was a span of 18 bases. The CDR3 is CASRHSAGRETQYF. The CDR3, as DNA: TGTGCCAGTCGACACTCGGCCGGAAGAGAGACCCAGTACTTC.

Ten or more counts support this clonotype. The chain couples TRBV4-1 to TRBJ1-2; unclear D gene. V was trimmed by 0 bases and J by 8 bases, leaving 7 bases between them. From germline, CDR1 is MGHRA and CDR2 YSYEKL. CDR3 length: 12 amino acids. The CDR3 is CASSQEAGGYTF. CDR3 bases: TGCGCCAGCAGCCAAGAGGCAGGCGGCTACACCTTC.